Included here is one T cell receptor beta chain sequence, with context. Its antigen remains unknown. Given a much more abundant clone one base away, this may be a read error. Nashville, Tennessee was home to all donors, who were Caucasian adults. These data come from a study of shared clonotypes between healthy human individuals. Study-level findings and limits: Estimated clonotype richness was generally higher in naive than memory subsets. For naive CD4 cells, 4% to 6% of clonotypes were shared across a handful of donors.

Germline V CDR1 and CDR2: PRHDT, FYEKMQ (reference sequence). The V and J ends lost 2 bases and 0 bases respectively, with 1 base between them. This CDR3 is 13 amino acids long. Sequencing was performed with immunoSEQ multiplex PCR; in TCRdb, only in-frame clones are kept and a portion is missing. The top ten clones hold 15% to 20% of a sample with over 300,000 clones, 87% of them seen once. The sequence was obtained from a man aged 18 to 30 in good health. The chain links TRBV13 to TRBJ2-2; D not certain. Sequencing input: memory CD8+ T cells sorted from blood. Subset defined: CD45RO+ cells pooled with CCR7-negative TemRA cells. In DNA form, the CDR3 reads TGTGCCAGCAGCTTAACGAACACCGGGGAGCTGTTTTTT. It yields the protein CASSLTNTGELFF.